The clone carrying this T cell receptor beta chain was observed a handful of times. Its target is unknown. This specimen comes from a study of post-analysis software for immune sequencing data. Study at large: Some patients lacked subtype; others had relapsing-remitting, secondary progressive or progressive-relapsing disease. Study-wide points: Samples made in the same batch grouped tightly together by F measure. In patients, TRBV5-6, TRBV5-1 and TRBV20-1 belonged to roughly five TRBV segments found more frequently than in controls. Controls had significantly higher normalized Chao1 diversity than multiple sclerosis patients.

Tagging with unique molecular identifiers was a feature of the TCR beta cDNA libraries. Out of about 1 to 11 million T cells, about 460,000 cDNA molecules were generated. TCRdb re-derived calls from the PCR reads in MiXCR, one entry per CDR3 protein. The sample carries approximately 730,000 distinct CDR3 sequences, roughly 29% recorded once. CDR1 is SGHAT, CDR2 FQNNGV, per germline. V was clipped by 8 bases and J by 6 bases, with 20 bases between them. The length of the CDR3 is 15 residues. The receptor comes from a girl aged 5-17 years with multiple sclerosis. The source material was blood. This rearrangement joins TRBV11-2 to TRBJ2-1; no definite D call. The CDR3 here is CASGNRANVGNEQFF. The CDR3 nucleotides are TGTGCCAGCGGAAACCGGGCCAACGTGGGCAATGAGCAGTTCTTC.